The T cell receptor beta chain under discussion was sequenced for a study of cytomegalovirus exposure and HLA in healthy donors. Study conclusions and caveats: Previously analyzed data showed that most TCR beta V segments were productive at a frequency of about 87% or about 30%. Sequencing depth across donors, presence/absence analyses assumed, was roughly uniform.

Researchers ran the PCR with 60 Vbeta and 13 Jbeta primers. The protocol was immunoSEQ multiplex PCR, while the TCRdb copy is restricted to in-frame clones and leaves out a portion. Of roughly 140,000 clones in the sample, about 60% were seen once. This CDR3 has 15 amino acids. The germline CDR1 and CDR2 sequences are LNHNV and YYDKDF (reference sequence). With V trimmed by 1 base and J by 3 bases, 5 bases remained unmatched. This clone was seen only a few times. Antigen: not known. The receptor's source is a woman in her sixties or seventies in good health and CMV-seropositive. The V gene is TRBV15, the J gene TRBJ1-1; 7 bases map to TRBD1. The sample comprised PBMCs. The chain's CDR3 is CATSRGQGWDTEAFF. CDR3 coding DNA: TGTGCCACCAGCAGAGGACAGGGCTGGGACACTGAAGCTTTCTTT.